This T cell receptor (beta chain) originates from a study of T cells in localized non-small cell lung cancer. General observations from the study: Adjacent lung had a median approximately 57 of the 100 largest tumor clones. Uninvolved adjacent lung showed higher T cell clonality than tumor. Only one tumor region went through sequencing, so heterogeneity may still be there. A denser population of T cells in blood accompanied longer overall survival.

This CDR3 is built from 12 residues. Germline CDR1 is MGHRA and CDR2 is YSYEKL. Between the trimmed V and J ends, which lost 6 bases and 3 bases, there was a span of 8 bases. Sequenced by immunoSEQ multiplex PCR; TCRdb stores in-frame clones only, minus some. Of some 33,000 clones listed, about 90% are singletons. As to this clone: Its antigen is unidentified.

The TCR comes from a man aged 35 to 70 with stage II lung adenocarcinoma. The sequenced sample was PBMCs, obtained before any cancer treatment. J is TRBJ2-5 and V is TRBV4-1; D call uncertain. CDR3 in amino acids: CASSPNEETQYF. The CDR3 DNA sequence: TGCGCCAGCAGTCCAAATGAAGAGACCCAGTACTTC.